A single sample gave rise to the 9 T cell receptor beta chains below, sequenced in a study of beta chain features in type 1 diabetes. Study conclusions and caveats: Shorter TCRB CDR3s, moderately but significantly so, marked every one of the four CD4+ subsets in Type 1 diabetes patients.

Reverse transcription of all isolated RNA meant that expressed TCRB transcripts were sequenced. Some clones are missing from TCRdb's copy, which holds only in-frame ones; the method was immunoSEQ multiplex PCR. Of some 660,000 clones listed, roughly 13% are singletons. For these receptors, no antigen is known. The source material was naive CD4+ T cells from blood. These receptors were obtained from a man in his late teens or twenties with type 1 diabetes.

CDR3 sequence: CASSITGYESPLHF. Written as DNA, the CDR3 is TGTGCCAGCAGTATAACAGGGTACGAATCACCCCTCCACTTT. The chain uses TRBV2 and TRBJ1-6, with D possibly matching TRBD1 (6 bases). Trimming cost V 5 bases and J 10 bases, with 15 bases left between them. The CDR3 covers 14 residues. Germline assignment: CDR1 SNHLY and CDR2 FYNNEI.

In this sample, this clone turned up a few times. This CDR3 reads CASSQAGGRETQYF. The CDR3, as DNA: TGTGCCAGCAGCCAGGCGGGGGGCAGGGAGACCCAGTACTTC. The chain has TRBV7-2 and TRBJ2-5, with 8 bases aligning to TRBD2. The CDR3 is made up of 14 amino acids. Germline CDR1 and CDR2: SGHTA and FQGNSA. V was clipped by 5 bases and J by 5 bases; unmatched bases: 7.

The V gene is TRBV4-3, the J gene TRBJ1-6; 9 nucleotides match TRBD1. This CDR3 region has 15 residues. Germline V gene data show CDR1 as LGHNA and CDR2 as YSLEER. V gave up 4 bases and J gave up 11 bases; unmatched junction bases: 9. CDR3 amino acids: CASSPQQGAQAPLHF. The CDR3 DNA reads TGCGCCAGCAGCCCCCAACAGGGGGCACAGGCACCCCTCCACTTT.

This chain uses TRBV30 with TRBJ1-2; D is unclear. Germline CDR1 and CDR2: GTSNPN and SVGIG (reference sequence). The CDR3 totals 13 residues. V shed 0 bases and J shed 4 bases, with 9 bases lying between them. The CDR3 sequence: CAWSVNYSYGYTF. Here the CDR3 DNA reads TGTGCCTGGAGTGTAAATTACAGCTATGGCTACACCTTC.

J is TRBJ2-3 and V is TRBV5-1; D unclear. Germline CDR1 and CDR2: SGHRS and YFSETQ. V was trimmed by 0 bases and J by 2 bases, leaving 7 bases between them. The CDR3 runs to 14 residues. CDR3 coding DNA: TGCGCCAGCAGCTTGGAACAGACCACAGATACGCAGTATTTT. Protein sequence: CASSLEQTTDTQYF.

This clone was picked up a small number of times. This chain uses TRBV14 with TRBJ1-2; D not certain. The CDR3 is 13 amino acids. The V end was cut by 0 bases, the J end by 4 bases, with 6 bases between. Germline values: CDR1 SGHDN, CDR2 FVKESK. The CDR3 region has the DNA TGTGCCAGCAGCCAAGATCGAGCCTATGGCTACACCTTC. Its protein product is CASSQDRAYGYTF. Full variable domain (remainder filled in from reference TRBV14 and TRBJ1-2): EAGVTQFPSHSVIEKGQTVTLRCDPISGHDNLYWYRRVMGKEIKFLLHFVKESKQDESGMPNNRFLAERTGGTYSTLKVQPAELEDSGVYFCASSQDRAYGYTFGSGTRLTVV.

This clone showed up just a few times. The chain links TRBV7-6 to TRBJ2-5, with 7 bases that match TRBD1. Germline V gives CDR1 SGHVS, CDR2 FNYEAQ. J lost 2 bases, V lost 4 bases, and 7 bases had no gene match. The length of the CDR3 is 15 residues. The CDR3 sequence: CASSSRTGPQETQYF. The CDR3 DNA follows: TGTGCCAGCAGCTCAAGGACAGGTCCTCAAGAGACCCAGTACTTC.

This clone was recorded a few times. This specimen includes other DNA sequences encoding the same CDR3. This chain connects TRBV30 to TRBJ2-2; D is perhaps TRBD1 (5 bases). This CDR3 contains 13 residues. In germline, CDR1 is GTSNPN, CDR2 SVGIG (reference sequence). V lost 3 bases, J lost 5 bases, and 10 bases lay in between. In nucleotides, the CDR3 is TGTGCCTGGAGGCCCCAGGGTACCGGGGAGCTGTTTTTT. Translating gives CAWRPQGTGELFF.

This clone was seen only a few times. The rearrangement links TRBV15 to TRBJ2-7, with no clear D. V lost 3 bases to trimming and J lost 3 bases, with 9 bases between them. This CDR3 has 13 amino acids. Germline V gene lookup returns CDR1 LNHNV and CDR2 YYDKDF (reference sequence). The CDR3 DNA reads as TGTGCCACCAGCAGTGGCCGAAGCTACGAGCAGTACTTC. This gives the protein CATSSGRSYEQYF.